These 18 T cell receptor beta chains originate from one sample sequenced in a study of blood T cell repertoires in COVID-19 (dated by TCRdb to about 2020). To prepare the library, the immunoSEQ multiplex PCR assay was applied. TCRdb provides this immuneACCESS table in a form limited to in-frame rearrangements. Some clones are lacking; in checked studies, under half of them reflect an unresolved V gene, and why the rest are absent is not known. This sample is represented by roughly 130,000 clones; about four fifths of them were singletons. Over 9% of the sample comes from the top ten. The sample taken for sequencing was peripheral blood. The receptors come from a woman in her sixties with acute or convalescent COVID-19.

This chain links TRBV29-1 with TRBJ1-1; D is ambiguous. This CDR3 has 13 amino acids. The V gene's germline CDR1 is SQVTM and CDR2 ANQGSEA. V lost 7 bases to trimming and J lost 1 base, with 13 bases between them. In DNA form, the CDR3 reads TGCAGCGCCCGGCGGGAACCGAACACTGAAGCTTTCTTT. It encodes CSARREPNTEAFF.

V gene TRBV27 combines with J gene TRBJ1-2; 7 bases line up with TRBD1. CDR1 is MNHEY, CDR2 SMNVEV, per germline (reference sequence). With V trimmed by 9 bases and J by 6 bases, 10 bases remained unmatched. This CDR3 has 13 amino acids. CDR3 amino acids: CASIQTGPHGYTF. Here the CDR3 DNA reads TGTGCCAGTATCCAGACAGGGCCCCATGGCTACACCTTC.

This clone was recorded once. The chain combines TRBV12-3 or TRBV12-4 with TRBJ1-1; possibly TRBD1 for D (6 bases). The CDR3 totals 13 residues. V shed 10 bases and J shed 4 bases, with 16 bases lying between them. This chain's CDR3 is CAITERGGTEAFF. Here the CDR3 DNA reads TGTGCCATCACCGAGAGGGGGGGCACTGAAGCTTTCTTT.

The chain employs TRBV19 and TRBJ1-1, with 7 bases lining up with TRBD1. V lost 4 bases and J lost 1; bases outside the gene matches: 3. CDR1 is LNHDA, CDR2 SQIVND, per germline (reference sequence). The CDR3 is 14 amino acids. The CDR3 sequence: CASSRTGGNTEAFF. CDR3 in DNA: TGTGCCAGTAGTAGGACAGGAGGGAACACTGAAGCTTTCTTT.

This chain links TRBV19 with TRBJ2-3, with 8 bases identical to TRBD2. With V trimmed by 2 bases and J by 2 bases, 3 bases remained unmatched. The CDR3 is 15 residues long. CDR1 is LNHDA and CDR2 is SQIVND in the germline V gene (reference sequence). CDR3 DNA sequence: TGTGCCAGTAGTATATCCGGACTAGCCACAGATACGCAGTATTTT. It translates to CASSISGLATDTQYF.

For the CDR3, the DNA is TGTGCCAGCAGCGTAGGACTAGCGGGGGGAGCTGGGGCCAACGTCCTGACTTTC. This codes for CASSVGLAGGAGANVLTF. The V gene is TRBV9, the J gene TRBJ2-6; 13 nucleotides match TRBD2. J gave up 2 bases and V 0 bases, and 2 bases lay outside the gene matches. Looked up from germline, CDR1 is SGDLS and CDR2 is YYNGEE. This CDR3 spans 18 amino acids. Based on the CDR3 plus reference TRBV9 and TRBJ2-6, the full variable domain is DSGVTQTPKHLITATGQRVTLRCSPRSGDLSVYWYQQSLDQGLQFLIQYYNGEERAKGNILERFSAQQFPDLHSELNLSSLELGDSALYFCASSVGLAGGAGANVLTFGAGSRLTVL.

V is TRBV3-1 (or the pseudogene TRBV3-2) and J is TRBJ1-1; D remains unclear. Germline CDR1 LGHDT, CDR2 YNNKEL (reference sequence). The CDR3 has 14 residues. Trimming took off 0 bases at V and 7 bases at J, with 12 bases between the two ends. CDR3 DNA: TGTGCCAGCAGCCAAGATCCGGGAAGAAATGAAGCTTTCTTT. As protein: CASSQDPGRNEAFF.

The rearrangement uses TRBV5-1 and TRBJ2-5, with unresolved D. CDR3 length equals 12 residues. The germline CDR1 and CDR2 sequences are SGHRS and YFSETQ. The V and J ends lost 2 bases and 5 bases respectively, with 7 bases between them. DNA of the CDR3: TGCGCCAGCAGCTTCCCTAGTGAGACCCAGTACTTC. It translates to CASSFPSETQYF.

The rearrangement uses TRBV5-6 and TRBJ1-2; TRBD1 aligns across 10 bases. The CDR3 is 14 residues long. The trim removed 3 bases at V and 7 bases at J, leaving 6 bases unmatched. CDR1 and CDR2 (germline): SGHDT, YYEEEE. The CDR3 DNA is TGTGCCAGCAGCTCGGGACAGGGGAGCATTGGCTACACCTTC. This sequence encodes CASSSGQGSIGYTF. Combining the CDR3 with reference TRBV5-6 and TRBJ1-2 gives the whole variable domain DAGVTQSPTHLIKTRGQQVTLRCSPKSGHDTVSWYQQALGQGPQFIFQYYEEEERQRGNFPDRFSGHQFPNYSSELNVNALLLGDSALYLCASSSGQGSIGYTFGSGTRLTVV.

The chain has TRBV14 and TRBJ1-1, with 7 bases lining up with TRBD1. Losses at the gene ends were 6 bases for V and 4 bases for J; bases not matched to a gene: 5. This CDR3 spans 13 amino acids. CDR1 and CDR2 (germline): SGHDN, FVKESK. The CDR3 region has the DNA TGTGCCAGCAGTACGACAGGGAGCACTGAAGCTTTCTTT. The encoded protein is CASSTTGSTEAFF.

The chain joins TRBV2 to TRBJ1-6; possibly TRBD1 for D (6 bases). V lost 4 bases to trimming and J lost 10 bases, with 11 bases between them. This CDR3 comprises 13 residues. CDR1 and CDR2 from the germline V gene are SNHLY and FYNNEI. The CDR3 sequence is CASSVGGSSPLHF. The CDR3 nucleotides are TGTGCCAGCAGTGTAGGGGGAAGCTCACCCCTCCACTTT.

This chain connects TRBV11-2 to TRBJ1-3; the D gene is possibly TRBD1 (5 bases). With 5 bases removed from V and 2 bases from J, the gap between germline ends came to 16 bases. Germline V lookup: CDR1 SGHAT, CDR2 FQNNGV. The CDR3 length is 16 residues. The CDR3 sequence: CASSPGRVMTGNTIYF. Written as DNA, the CDR3 is TGTGCCAGCAGCCCCGGCAGGGTAATGACTGGAAACACCATATATTTT.

The rearrangement uses TRBV29-1 and TRBJ1-1; D is ambiguous. The V end lost 1 base, the J end lost 5 bases, and 5 bases lay between the germline ends. Germline CDR1 reads SQVTM; CDR2 reads ANQGSEA. The CDR3 is made up of 11 amino acids. CDR3 bases: TGCAGCGTTGAAGGGCGGACTGAAGCTTTCTTT. Its translation is CSVEGRTEAFF.

The V gene is TRBV11-2, the J gene TRBJ2-2; no reliable D call. Germline values: CDR1 SGHAT, CDR2 FQNNGV. This CDR3 is built from 15 residues. V dropped 2 bases and J dropped 0 bases, with 7 bases sitting between them. The CDR3 loop is CASSLTVSNTGELFF. For the CDR3, the DNA is TGTGCCAGCAGCTTAACGGTATCGAACACCGGGGAGCTGTTTTTT.

The chain uses TRBV27 and TRBJ2-3; D unresolved. CDR1 is MNHEY, CDR2 SMNVEV, per germline (reference sequence). V lost 0 bases to trimming and J lost 3 bases, with 7 bases between them. The CDR3 is 14 residues long. The CDR3 sequence: CASSLSRLTDTQYF. The CDR3 DNA sequence: TGTGCCAGCAGTTTATCGCGGCTTACAGATACGCAGTATTTT.

The CDR3 sequence is CAWDRRDTQYF. The CDR3 DNA is TGTGCCTGGGATAGGAGGGATACGCAGTATTTT. The J gene is TRBJ2-3, the V gene TRBV30; tentatively, D is TRBD2 (5 bases). With 5 bases removed from V and 6 bases from J, the gap between germline ends came to 9 bases. Germline lookup yields CDR1 GTSNPN and CDR2 SVGIG (reference sequence). The length of the CDR3 is 11 residues. The complete variable domain, with remaining parts taken from reference TRBV30 and TRBJ2-3, reads SQTIHQWPATLVQPVGSPLSLECTVEGTSNPNLYWYRQAAGRGLQLLFYSVGIGQISSEVPQNLSASRPQDRQFILSSKKLLLSDSGFYLCAWDRRDTQYFGPGTRLTVL.

The rearrangement uses TRBV4-1 and TRBJ2-1; D unclear. Germline V gene sequence: CDR1 MGHRA, CDR2 YSYEKL. This CDR3 is built from 14 residues. V lost 0 bases and J 7 bases, leaving 10 bases between the germline ends. CDR3 residues: CASSQESLDNEQFF. As DNA, the CDR3 is TGCGCCAGCAGCCAAGAGAGCCTAGATAATGAGCAGTTCTTC.

This clone showed up just once. This chain connects TRBV4-2 to TRBJ2-1; 8 bases are shared with TRBD2. V dropped 6 bases and J dropped 2; count of bases not matched to a gene: 6. This CDR3 comprises 15 residues. CDR1 LGHNA and CDR2 YNFKEQ come from the germline V gene. CDR3 sequence: CASSHGSGAYNEQFF. CDR3 coding DNA: TGTGCCAGCAGTCACGGTAGCGGGGCCTACAATGAGCAGTTCTTC.